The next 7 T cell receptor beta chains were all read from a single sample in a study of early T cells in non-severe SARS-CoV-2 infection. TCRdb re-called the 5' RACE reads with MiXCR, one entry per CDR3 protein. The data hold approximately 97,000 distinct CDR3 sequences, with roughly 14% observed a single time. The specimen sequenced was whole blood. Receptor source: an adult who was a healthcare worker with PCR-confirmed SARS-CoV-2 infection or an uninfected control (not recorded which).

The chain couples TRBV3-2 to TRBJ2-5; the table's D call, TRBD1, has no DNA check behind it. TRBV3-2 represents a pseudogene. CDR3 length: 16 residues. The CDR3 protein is CASSQESRGTLGAQYF. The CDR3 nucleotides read TGTGCCAGCAGCCAAGAATCGCGGGGGACCTTGGGGGCCCAGTACTTC.

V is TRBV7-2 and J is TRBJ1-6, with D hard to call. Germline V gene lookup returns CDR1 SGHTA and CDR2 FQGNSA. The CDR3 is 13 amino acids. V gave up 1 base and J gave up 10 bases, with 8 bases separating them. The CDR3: CASSLVAGSPLHF. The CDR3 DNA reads TGTGCCAGCAGCTTAGTGGCGGGATCACCCCTCCACTTT.

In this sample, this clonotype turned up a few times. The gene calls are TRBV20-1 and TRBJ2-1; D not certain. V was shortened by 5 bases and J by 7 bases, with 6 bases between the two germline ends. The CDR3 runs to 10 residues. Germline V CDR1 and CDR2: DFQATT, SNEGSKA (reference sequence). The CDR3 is CSAFINEQFF. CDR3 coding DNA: TGCAGTGCTTTTATAAATGAGCAGTTCTTC.

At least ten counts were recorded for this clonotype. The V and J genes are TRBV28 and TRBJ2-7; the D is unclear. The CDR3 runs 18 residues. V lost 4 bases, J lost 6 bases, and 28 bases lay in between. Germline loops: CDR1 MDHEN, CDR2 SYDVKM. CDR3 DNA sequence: TGTGCCAGCAGTTCCCCCCAAGTTAGTGACAAGGGAACTGGCGAGCAGTACTTC. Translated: CASSSPQVSDKGTGEQYF.

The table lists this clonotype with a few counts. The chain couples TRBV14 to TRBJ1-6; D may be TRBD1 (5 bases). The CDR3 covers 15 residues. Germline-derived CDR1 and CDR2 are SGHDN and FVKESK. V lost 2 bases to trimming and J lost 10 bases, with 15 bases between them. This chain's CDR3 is CASSQQGLTSSPLHF. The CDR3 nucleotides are TGTGCCAGCAGCCAACAGGGACTGACTTCCTCACCCCTCCACTTT.

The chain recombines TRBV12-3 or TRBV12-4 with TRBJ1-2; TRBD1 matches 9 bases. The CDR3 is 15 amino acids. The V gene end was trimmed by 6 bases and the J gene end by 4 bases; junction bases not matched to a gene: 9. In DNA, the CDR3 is TGTGCCAGCAGCCTGGACAGGGGAGGTGGCTATGGCTACACCTTC. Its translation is CASSLDRGGGYGYTF.

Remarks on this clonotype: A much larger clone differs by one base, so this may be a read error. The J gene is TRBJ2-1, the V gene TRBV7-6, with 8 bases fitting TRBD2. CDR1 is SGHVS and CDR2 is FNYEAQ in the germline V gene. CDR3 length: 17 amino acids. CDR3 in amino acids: CAGSAGLAGEVYNEQFF. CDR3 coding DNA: TGTGCCGGCAGCGCCGGACTAGCAGGAGAAGTCTACAATGAGCAGTTCTTC. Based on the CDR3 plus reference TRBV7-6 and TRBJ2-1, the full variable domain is GAGVSQSPRYKVTKRGQDVALRCDPISGHVSLYWYRQALGQGPEFLTYFNYEAQQDKSGLPNDRFSAERPEGSISTLTIQRTEQRDSAMYRCAGSAGLAGEVYNEQFFGPGTRLTVL.